A single sample gave rise to the 16 T cell receptor beta chains below, sequenced in a study of T cells in localized non-small cell lung cancer. Clones were read by immunoSEQ multiplex PCR, and TCRdb kept only the in-frame ones, dropping some. The table has 90,000 to 100,000 clones, approximately 91% seen once. The material was PBMCs, obtained before any cancer treatment. All receptors come from a woman aged 35-75 years with stage II squamous cell lung carcinoma.

The chain couples TRBV10-3 to TRBJ1-2; TRBD1 might be the D (5 bases). Germline assignment: CDR1 ENHRY and CDR2 SYGVKD. Trimming shortened V by 0 bases and J by 5 bases, and 13 bases separated the two germline ends. This CDR3 contains 15 residues. CDR3 sequence reads: CAISESIPGRYGYTF. The CDR3 DNA follows: TGTGCCATCAGTGAGTCGATACCAGGGCGGTATGGCTACACCTTC.

This chain uses TRBV7-6 with TRBJ1-2; D is perhaps TRBD1 (5 bases). The germline gives CDR1 SGHVS, CDR2 FNYEAQ. V was pared by 8 bases and J by 4 bases, with 14 bases between. This CDR3 has 13 amino acids. CDR3 nucleotides: TGTGCCAGCTCCACCCAGGGAGGCTATGGCTACACCTTC. The encoded protein is CASSTQGGYGYTF. The full variable domain, in which reference TRBV7-6 and TRBJ1-2 provide the parts outside the CDR3, is GAGVSQSPRYKVTKRGQDVALRCDPISGHVSLYWYRQALGQGPEFLTYFNYEAQQDKSGLPNDRFSAERPEGSISTLTIQRTEQRDSAMYRCASSTQGGYGYTFGSGTRLTVV.

The V call is TRBV5-1, the J call TRBJ1-2; D ambiguous. Per the germline V gene, CDR1 is SGHRS and CDR2 is YFSETQ. The CDR3 extends over 13 amino acids. Between the trimmed V and J ends, which lost 0 bases and 5 bases, there was a span of 8 bases. The CDR3 sequence is CASSLADGYGYTF. Written as DNA, the CDR3 is TGCGCCAGCAGCTTGGCCGATGGATATGGCTACACCTTC.

The V call is TRBV28, the J call TRBJ1-5; no reliable D call. The CDR3 is made up of 13 amino acids. V was pared by 3 bases and J by 0 bases, with 3 bases between. Germline V gene sequence: CDR1 MDHEN, CDR2 SYDVKM. The CDR3 DNA reads as TGTGCCAGCAGTTTCTATAGCAATCAGCCCCAGCATTTT. This gives the protein CASSFYSNQPQHF.

The table lists this clone with a count of one. The rearrangement links TRBV4-1 to TRBJ1-3; D remains ambiguous. Trimming took 1 base from V and 0 from J, leaving 10 bases between them. The CDR3 runs 16 residues. The germline V gene encodes CDR1 MGHRA and CDR2 YSYEKL. The CDR3 nucleotides read TGCGCCAGCAGCCAAGTGTCCACGAGCTCTGGAAACACCATATATTTT. Its protein is CASSQVSTSSGNTIYF.

The rearrangement links TRBV5-6 to TRBJ1-5, with TRBD1 identical over 11 bases. After removal of 0 bases from V and 11 bases from J, the junction contained 4 bases not matched to a gene. The CDR3 is 14 amino acids. Per germline, CDR1 SGHDT and CDR2 YYEEEE. As DNA, the CDR3 is TGTGCCAGCAGCTTGGTTGGACAGGGGGCATCCCAGCATTTT. Translation: CASSLVGQGASQHF.

The rearrangement joins TRBV14 to TRBJ2-7; D is undetermined. Germline CDR1 is SGHDN and CDR2 is FVKESK. V lost 2 bases to trimming and J lost 2 bases, with 1 base between them. The length of the CDR3 is 11 residues. The CDR3 sequence is CASSQTYEQYF. In DNA form, the CDR3 reads TGTGCCAGCAGCCAAACCTACGAGCAGTACTTC.

This chain joins TRBV30 and TRBJ1-1; D is unclear. The germline gives CDR1 GTSNPN, CDR2 SVGIG (reference sequence). Deletions cut 0 bases from V and 4 bases from J, with 9 bases between. CDR3 size: 13 residues. The CDR3: CAWSVRRATEAFF. The CDR3 DNA sequence: TGTGCCTGGAGTGTCCGAAGAGCCACTGAAGCTTTCTTT.

V and J are TRBV29-1 and TRBJ2-7, with unresolved D. Between the trimmed V and J ends, which lost 5 bases and 0 bases, there was a span of 8 bases. The CDR3 totals 12 residues. Germline V gives CDR1 SQVTM, CDR2 ANQGSEA. CDR3 DNA: TGCAGCGTTTCAGGTACCTCCTACGAGCAGTACTTC. Translation: CSVSGTSYEQYF.

This chain links TRBV4-1 with TRBJ1-2, with 7 bases identical to TRBD1. Trimming took 0 bases from V and 5 from J; bases not matched to a gene: 6. This CDR3 region has 15 residues. The germline CDR1 and CDR2 sequences are MGHRA and YSYEKL. CDR3 coding DNA: TGCGCCAGCAGCCAAGAAAGGGGGCAACGTTATGGCTACACCTTC. It yields the protein CASSQERGQRYGYTF.

CDR3 residues: CASSPDRGSQPQHF. The DNA of the CDR3 is TGTGCCAGCAGCCCCGACAGGGGCAGTCAGCCCCAGCATTTT. The V gene is TRBV27, the J gene TRBJ1-5, with 8 bases matching TRBD1. J lost 6 bases, V lost 6 bases, and 7 bases had no gene match. CDR3 length: 14 amino acids. CDR1 and CDR2 from the germline V gene are MNHEY and SMNVEV (reference sequence).

The rearrangement joins TRBV18 to TRBJ1-1, with a possible D match to TRBD1 (5 bases). The CDR3 totals 14 residues. V lost 3 bases and J 3 bases, leaving 11 bases between the germline ends. The germline V gene has CDR1 KGHSH and CDR2 LQKENI. CDR3 region: CASSPKEGDTEAFF. The CDR3 coding sequence is TGTGCCAGCTCACCCAAAGAAGGGGACACTGAAGCTTTCTTT.

The V call is TRBV10-2, the J call TRBJ1-1, with 7 positions matching TRBD1. The CDR3 extends over 14 amino acids. With 8 bases clipped from V and 0 bases from J, the junction kept 6 bases outside the gene matches. CDR1 and CDR2 from the germline V gene are WSHSY and SAAADI. This CDR3 is CASGGQLLNTEAFF. In nucleotides, the CDR3 is TGCGCCAGCGGGGGACAGCTCTTGAACACTGAAGCTTTCTTT.

This clone turned up a few times. This chain links TRBV7-9 with TRBJ1-4; TRBD1 matches at 8 bases. Per the germline V gene, CDR1 is SEHNR and CDR2 is FQNEAQ (reference sequence). The junction had 7 bases not matched to a gene; V was cut back by 5 bases and J by 8 bases. This CDR3 region has 14 residues. Written as DNA, the CDR3 is TGTGCCAGCAGCGGTCAGGGGGCAAGGGAAAAACTGTTTTTT. Amino acid sequence: CASSGQGAREKLFF. Using reference TRBV7-9 and TRBJ1-4 for the parts outside the CDR3, the full variable domain is DTGVSQNPRHKITKRGQNVTFRCDPISEHNRLYWYRQTLGQGPEFLTYFQNEAQLEKSRLLSDRFSAERPKGSFSTLEIQRTEQGDSAMYLCASSGQGAREKLFFGSGTQLSVL.

The chain joins TRBV18 to TRBJ2-7; 7 nucleotides agree with TRBD2. This CDR3 spans 14 amino acids. J lost 7 bases, V lost 3 bases, and 9 bases had no gene match. Germline values: CDR1 KGHSH, CDR2 LQKENI. CDR3 protein: CASSPPFRGGEQYF. The CDR3 DNA reads as TGTGCCAGCTCACCCCCATTTAGGGGAGGGGAGCAGTACTTC.

The chain combines TRBV6-1 with TRBJ2-1, with D unclear. Germline V gene data show CDR1 as MNHNS and CDR2 as SASEGT. Trimming stripped 7 bases from V and 2 bases from J, with 9 bases between. The CDR3 runs to 13 residues. CDR3 DNA sequence: TGTGCCAGCAACCCGAGGACCTACAATGAGCAGTTCTTC. Translating gives CASNPRTYNEQFF.